The 30 T cell receptor beta chains presented below share a single source sample, sequenced in a study of blood T cell repertoires in COVID-19. TCRdb keeps only in-frame clones here, not all; method: immunoSEQ multiplex PCR. The sample shows some 50,000 clones, about nine tenths of them seen only once. Sequenced: peripheral blood. The receptor set was obtained from a man between 40 and 49 years old with acute or convalescent COVID-19.

V and J are TRBV5-4 and TRBJ2-5, with D maybe TRBD1 (5 bases). Deletions cut 0 bases from V and 5 bases from J, with 14 bases between. Germline loops: CDR1 SGHNT, CDR2 YYREEE (reference sequence). The CDR3 extends over 15 amino acids. The CDR3 region has the DNA TGTGCCAGCAGCTTGGCTAACGCCTGGGGCGAGACCCAGTACTTC. It codes for CASSLANAWGETQYF.

The J gene is TRBJ1-5, the V gene TRBV19; the D is unclear. Between the trimmed V and J ends, which lost 0 bases and 6 bases, there was a span of 3 bases. The CDR3 covers 12 residues. The V gene's germline CDR1 is LNHDA and CDR2 SQIVND (reference sequence). The CDR3 here is CASSIDVQPQHF. The CDR3 coding sequence is TGTGCCAGTAGTATAGACGTTCAGCCCCAGCATTTT.

The chain uses TRBV29-1 and TRBJ1-2, with 9 bases aligning to TRBD1. CDR1 is SQVTM and CDR2 is ANQGSEA in the germline V gene. The J segment lost 8 bases and the V segment lost 6 bases, leaving 7 bases of the junction unmatched. The CDR3 contains 12 residues. This chain's CDR3 is CSVEDRGLGYTF. In nucleotides, the CDR3 is TGCAGCGTAGAGGACAGGGGATTAGGCTACACCTTC.

This sequence joins TRBV6-2 or TRBV6-3 and TRBJ2-3; no clear D gene. Germline assignment: CDR1 MNHEY and CDR2 SVGEGT. The CDR3 extends over 12 amino acids. V lost 3 bases and J 10 bases, leaving 11 bases between the germline ends. CDR3 in amino acids: CASSYSLGAQYF. The CDR3, as DNA: TGTGCCAGCAGTTATAGTTTAGGAGCGCAGTATTTT.

V gene TRBV19 combines with J gene TRBJ1-2; D may be TRBD1 (6 bases). With 7 bases removed from V and 4 bases from J, the gap between germline ends came to 19 bases. Germline assignment: CDR1 LNHDA and CDR2 SQIVND (reference sequence). The CDR3 spans 15 residues. The CDR3 region is CASTVDRPSGYGYTF. Here the CDR3 DNA reads TGTGCCAGTACCGTTGACAGGCCGTCGGGCTATGGCTACACCTTC.

This chain connects TRBV4-3 to TRBJ2-5; TRBD1 is a possible D gene (5 bases). The CDR3 runs 13 residues. V was pared by 4 bases and J by 2 bases, with 8 bases between. Germline CDR1 and CDR2: LGHNA and YSLEER. CDR3 sequence (DNA): TGCGCCAGCAGCCGCAGGGTACAAGAGACCCAGTACTTC. As protein: CASSRRVQETQYF.

The chain is built from TRBV6-4 and TRBJ2-7; TRBD2 matches 7 bases. The CDR3 extends over 13 amino acids. In germline, CDR1 is MRHNA, CDR2 SNTAGT. After removal of 5 bases from V and 3 bases from J, the junction contained 4 bases not matched to a gene. The CDR3 loop is CASSRERGYEQYF. CDR3 sequence (DNA): TGTGCCAGCAGTAGAGAGCGGGGCTACGAGCAGTACTTC.

The chain links TRBV7-2 to TRBJ2-5; maybe TRBD2 (5 bases). Germline loops: CDR1 SGHTA, CDR2 FQGNSA. This CDR3 is built from 13 residues. The V end was cut by 8 bases, the J end by 5 bases, with 15 bases between. In DNA form, the CDR3 reads TGTGCCAGCGGGGAGAGGACGGGTGAGACCCAGTACTTC. It translates to CASGERTGETQYF.

The J gene is TRBJ2-7, the V gene TRBV27; 7 nucleotides align to TRBD2. This CDR3 has 15 residues. CDR1 MNHEY and CDR2 SMNVEV come from the germline V gene (reference sequence). After removal of 5 bases from V and 1 base from J, the junction contained 8 bases not matched to a gene. CDR3 nucleotides: TGTGCCAGCAGTGCGGGTCTAGCGGTTTCCTACGAGCAGTACTTC. Translating it yields CASSAGLAVSYEQYF.

V gene TRBV3-1 (or the pseudogene TRBV3-2) combines with J gene TRBJ1-1, with 7 bases identical to TRBD1. The CDR3 runs 17 residues. In germline, CDR1 is LGHDT, CDR2 YNNKEL (reference sequence). V gave up 3 bases and J gave up 3 bases; unmatched junction bases: 13. The CDR3 protein is CASSHPDRMRGHTEAFF. The CDR3 DNA sequence: TGTGCCAGCAGCCACCCGGACAGGATGAGGGGGCACACTGAAGCTTTCTTT.

The V and J genes are TRBV28 and TRBJ1-2; tentatively, D is TRBD1 (5 bases). V was cut by 4 bases and J by 4 bases, with 13 bases left in between. Looked up from germline, CDR1 is MDHEN and CDR2 is SYDVKM. CDR3 length: 14 residues. CDR3 in amino acids: CASSSLPGGYGYTF. The DNA of the CDR3 is TGTGCCAGCAGTTCTCTCCCCGGGGGCTATGGCTACACCTTC.

This clone showed up just once. The rearrangement joins TRBV11-3 to TRBJ1-3, with D hard to call. The CDR3 has 17 residues. V was pared by 5 bases and J by 0 bases, with 17 bases between. Germline values: CDR1 SGHNT, CDR2 YENEEA. The CDR3 reads CASSPGLWPSSGNTIYF. The DNA of the CDR3 is TGTGCCAGCAGCCCCGGACTGTGGCCCAGCTCTGGAAACACCATATATTTT.

J is TRBJ2-1 and V is TRBV6-6; maybe TRBD2 (5 bases). The V gene's germline CDR1 is MNHNY and CDR2 SVGAGI (reference sequence). The CDR3 consists of 16 residues. V lost 5 bases and J lost 5, with 19 bases in between. The CDR3 DNA reads as TGTGCCAGCAGTCTGGGCAGCGGTTCTTATAACAATGAGCAGTTCTTC. This codes for CASSLGSGSYNNEQFF.

CDR3 sequence: CASSPREGWGGYTF. The DNA of the CDR3 is TGTGCCAGCTCACCACGTGAGGGCTGGGGTGGCTACACCTTC. The chain couples TRBV18 to TRBJ1-2; D is unclear. CDR3 size: 14 residues. The germline CDR1 and CDR2 sequences are KGHSH and LQKENI. Trimming took off 1 base at V and 7 bases at J, with 13 bases between the two ends.

The chain joins TRBV19 to TRBJ2-1; 10 positions match TRBD2. This CDR3 is 12 amino acids long. V dropped 5 bases and J dropped 13; count of bases not matched to a gene: 5. Germline V gives CDR1 LNHDA, CDR2 SQIVND (reference sequence). CDR3 sequence: CASSLLAGEQFF. The CDR3 DNA is TGTGCCAGTAGTCTCCTAGCGGGAGAACAGTTCTTC.

V and J are TRBV7-3 and TRBJ2-7; 10 nucleotides align to TRBD1. Germline V lookup: CDR1 SGHTA, CDR2 FQGTGA. V shed 5 bases, J shed 7 bases, and the junction held 5 bases outside the gene matches. The CDR3 has 13 amino acids. CDR3 protein: CASSPTGGEEQYF. The CDR3 DNA sequence: TGTGCCAGCAGCCCGACAGGGGGCGAGGAGCAGTACTTC.

Of note for this clone: The sample contains more than one DNA sequence encoding this CDR3. The chain uses TRBV12-3 or TRBV12-4 and TRBJ1-1; D gene uncertain. V lost 1 base and J 5 bases, leaving 8 bases between the germline ends. The CDR3 sequence is 13 residues long. The CDR3 region has the DNA TGTGCCAGCAGTTTAGGAGGTGGTACTGAAGCTTTCTTT. Its protein product is CASSLGGGTEAFF.

A single count supports this clone. The CDR3 sequence: CASRERRSSYNEQFF. In DNA form, the CDR3 reads TGTGCCAGTAGGGAGAGGCGGTCCTCCTACAATGAGCAGTTCTTC. The chain joins TRBV19 to TRBJ2-1; D uncertain. Trimming cost V 6 bases and J 0 bases, with 12 bases left between them. Germline V gives CDR1 LNHDA, CDR2 SQIVND (reference sequence). The length of the CDR3 is 15 residues.

J is TRBJ1-4 and V is TRBV4-3; TRBD1 agrees at 7 bases. This CDR3 region has 14 residues. The germline V gene has CDR1 LGHNA and CDR2 YSLEER. The V segment lost 4 bases and the J segment 5 bases; nucleotides outside the gene matches: 4. The CDR3 sequence: CASSPTGRNEKLFF. The CDR3 DNA follows: TGCGCCAGCAGCCCGACAGGGCGGAATGAAAAACTGTTTTTT.

The chain carries TRBV7-3 and TRBJ2-1, with 10 nucleotides matching TRBD2. The CDR3 totals 15 residues. J was trimmed by 7 bases and V by 7 bases; bases with no gene match: 10. Germline CDR1 and CDR2: SGHTA and FQGTGA. CDR3 loop: CASNQREGLRNEQFF. The CDR3 region has the DNA TGTGCCAGCAACCAGCGGGAGGGCCTGAGAAATGAGCAGTTCTTC.

The chain employs TRBV7-9 and TRBJ2-1; D is perhaps TRBD1 (5 bases). Per the germline V gene, CDR1 is SEHNR and CDR2 is FQNEAQ (reference sequence). This CDR3 is built from 13 residues. V lost 5 bases and J 8 bases, leaving 13 bases between the germline ends. CDR3 amino acids: CASSPGQGDEQFF. The CDR3 DNA sequence: TGTGCCAGCAGCCCCGGACAAGGGGATGAGCAGTTCTTC.

The chain recombines TRBV5-1 with TRBJ1-5, with D perhaps TRBD1 (5 bases). Trimming removed 3 bases at V and 6 bases at J, with 16 bases between. CDR1 is SGHRS and CDR2 is YFSETQ in the germline V gene. The CDR3 length is 15 residues. The CDR3 here is CASSSSGDAGQPQHF. The CDR3 coding sequence is TGCGCCAGCAGCTCATCGGGGGATGCCGGTCAGCCCCAGCATTTT. Full variable domain (rest looked up from reference TRBV5-1 and TRBJ1-5): KAGVTQTPRYLIKTRGQQVTLSCSPISGHRSVSWYQQTPGQGLQFLFEYFSETQRNKGNFPGRFSGRQFSNSRSEMNVSTLELGDSALYLCASSSSGDAGQPQHFGDGTRLSIL.

The V and J genes are TRBV24-1 and TRBJ2-1, with 12 bases matching TRBD2. CDR3 size: 15 residues. Trimming at V came to 0 bases and at J to 9 bases, leaving 2 bases not matched to a gene. Germline CDR1 is KGHDR and CDR2 is SFDVKD. The CDR3 DNA follows: TGTGCCACCAGTGATTTGCAACTAGCGGGAGGTGAGCAGTTCTTC. Its translation is CATSDLQLAGGEQFF.

The chain joins TRBV7-2 to TRBJ2-1; D is undetermined. V lost 2 bases, J lost 5 bases, and 7 bases lay in between. The CDR3 loop spans 13 amino acids. Looked up from germline, CDR1 is SGHTA and CDR2 is FQGNSA. In DNA form, the CDR3 reads TGTGCCAGCAGCTTATCGAGGAACAATGAGCAGTTCTTC. Translated, it gives CASSLSRNNEQFF. Filled out from reference TRBV7-2 and TRBJ2-1, the complete variable domain reads GAGVSQSPSNKVTEKGKDVELRCDPISGHTALYWYRQSLGQGLEFLIYFQGNSAPDKSGLPSDRFSAERTGGSVSTLTIQRTQQEDSAVYLCASSLSRNNEQFFGPGTRLTVL.

The chain joins TRBV19 to TRBJ1-1, with TRBD1 as a possible D gene (6 bases). CDR1 is LNHDA, CDR2 SQIVND, per germline (reference sequence). The CDR3 runs 14 residues. V was clipped by 6 bases and J by 7 bases, with 18 bases between them. The CDR3 DNA sequence: TGTGCCAGTAGGAGCACGGACAGTGTCTTTGAAGCTTTCTTT. It translates to CASRSTDSVFEAFF.

The V gene is TRBV6-1, the J gene TRBJ1-2; maybe TRBD1 (5 bases). CDR3 length: 15 residues. Germline V gene sequence: CDR1 MNHNS, CDR2 SASEGT. Trimming removed 0 bases at V and 2 bases at J, with 10 bases between. CDR3 protein: CASSEAGGLNYGYTF. The CDR3 nucleotides are TGTGCCAGCAGTGAAGCGGGGGGTCTGAACTATGGCTACACCTTC.

The rearrangement links TRBV11-2 to TRBJ2-5, with 12 nucleotides matching TRBD2. This CDR3 has 15 amino acids. Germline assignment: CDR1 SGHAT and CDR2 FQNNGV. V dropped 1 base and J dropped 6; count of bases not matched to a gene: 3. The CDR3 DNA reads TGTGCCAGCAGCTTAGTGACTAGCGGGAGCAAGACCCAGTACTTC. It is translated as CASSLVTSGSKTQYF.

This chain links TRBV28 with TRBJ2-7; TRBD1 matches 9 bases. The J segment lost 2 bases and the V segment lost 7 bases, leaving 15 bases of the junction unmatched. Germline V gives CDR1 MDHEN, CDR2 SYDVKM. This CDR3 contains 17 residues. The CDR3 nucleotides read TGTGCCAGCACCGTAACCGGGACAGGGTTCGGGGCCTACGAGCAGTACTTC. Its translation: CASTVTGTGFGAYEQYF. The complete variable domain, with remaining parts taken from reference TRBV28 and TRBJ2-7, reads DVKVTQSSRYLVKRTGEKVFLECVQDMDHENMFWYRQDPGLGLRLIYFSYDVKMKEKGDIPEGYSVSREKKERFSLILESASTNQTSMYLCASTVTGTGFGAYEQYFGPGTRLTVT.

The rearrangement uses TRBV4-3 and TRBJ2-2; 9 nucleotides align to TRBD2. CDR1 and CDR2 from the germline V gene are LGHNA and YSLEER. J was trimmed by 7 bases and V by 5 bases; bases with no gene match: 11. This CDR3 has 16 residues. The CDR3 sequence is CASSERIAGANGELFF. The CDR3 DNA is TGCGCCAGCAGCGAAAGGATAGCGGGAGCTAACGGGGAGCTGTTTTTT.

About this clone: Within the sample, other DNA sequences also encode this same CDR3. The chain recombines TRBV29-1 with TRBJ2-1, with 11 bases that match TRBD2. Germline values: CDR1 SQVTM, CDR2 ANQGSEA. J gave up 3 bases and V 2 bases, and 0 bases lay outside the gene matches. The CDR3 sequence is 14 residues long. This CDR3 reads CSVETSGSYNEQFF. The DNA of the CDR3 is TGCAGCGTTGAAACTAGCGGGAGCTACAATGAGCAGTTCTTC.